The 26 T cell receptor beta chains presented below share a single source sample, sequenced in a study of blood T cell repertoires in COVID-19 (dated by TCRdb to 2020 to 2021). Library generation was performed with the immunoSEQ multiplex PCR assay. Sourced from immuneACCESS, this table was stored by TCRdb with only in-frame sequences that have V and J called. A share of the clones is absent; for the studies checked, an unresolved V gene accounts for under half, and the remainder has no known explanation. Recorded for this sample are fewer than 200,000 clones; almost 80% of them occurred a single time. Together, the top ten hold less than 30% of the sample. Sequences were obtained from peripheral blood. The receptors were sampled from a woman aged 65 to 85 with acute or convalescent COVID-19.

In DNA form, the CDR3 reads TGTGCCATCAGTGCCGACAGACAACATGGCTACACCTTC. This encodes CAISADRQHGYTF. The chain combines TRBV10-3 with TRBJ1-2; D might be TRBD1 (5 bases). Between the trimmed V and J ends, which lost 4 bases and 6 bases, there was a span of 12 bases. The CDR3 is made up of 13 amino acids. Germline V gene lookup returns CDR1 ENHRY and CDR2 SYGVKD.

The J gene is TRBJ2-2, the V gene TRBV5-1; 13 bases map to TRBD2. CDR1 and CDR2 (germline): SGHRS, YFSETQ. The CDR3 is 18 amino acids. Trimming took 4 bases from V and 3 from J; bases not matched to a gene: 9. The CDR3 coding sequence is TGCGCCAGCAGCATAGGACTAGCGGGGGCTATCCACACCGGGGAGCTGTTTTTT. Its translation is CASSIGLAGAIHTGELFF.

The chain joins TRBV19 to TRBJ2-2; tentatively, D is TRBD2 (6 bases). Trimming pared 0 bases from V and 6 bases from J, leaving 14 bases between. This CDR3 spans 16 amino acids. Germline CDR1 is LNHDA and CDR2 is SQIVND (reference sequence). Written as DNA, the CDR3 is TGTGCCAGTAGTATAGATAACGGAGGGCATCCCGGGGAGCTGTTTTTT. This sequence encodes CASSIDNGGHPGELFF.

This chain links TRBV11-2 with TRBJ1-2; no definite D call. The V end was cut by 1 base, the J end by 8 bases, with 8 bases between. The germline V gene has CDR1 SGHAT and CDR2 FQNNGV. The CDR3 covers 12 residues. CDR3: CASSLGMRGYTF. The CDR3 DNA reads as TGTGCCAGCAGCTTAGGCATGCGGGGCTACACCTTC.

The rearrangement uses TRBV24-1 and TRBJ1-5; perhaps TRBD1 as D (5 bases). Germline V gene lookup returns CDR1 KGHDR and CDR2 SFDVKD. CDR3 size: 14 residues. V was clipped by 4 bases and J by 9 bases, with 15 bases between them. CDR3 region: CATSEKGSARPQHF. CDR3 DNA: TGTGCCACCAGTGAGAAGGGGTCAGCACGGCCCCAGCATTTT.

The rearrangement links TRBV10-2 to TRBJ1-1; D is perhaps TRBD1 (6 bases). The V end lost 3 bases, the J end lost 5 bases, and 16 bases lay between the germline ends. The germline V gene encodes CDR1 WSHSY and CDR2 SAAADI. The CDR3 is 15 amino acids. The CDR3, as DNA: TGCGCCAGCAGTGACCGAACAGGGTTTCGGACTGAAGCTTTCTTT. It is translated as CASSDRTGFRTEAFF.

The count of this clone is one. One base away lies a much larger clone, so this may be a sequencing read error. The identical CDR3 is also encoded by other nucleotide sequences in the sample. This chain connects TRBV5-6 to TRBJ1-5; no clear D gene. This CDR3 has 12 residues. Germline loops: CDR1 SGHDT, CDR2 YYEEEE. The CDR3 reads CASSLGEQPQHF. The DNA of the CDR3 is TGTGCCAGCAGTTTGGGAGAGCAGCCCCAGCATTTT.

This sequence joins TRBV2 and TRBJ2-1; TRBD1 might be the D (6 bases). Germline CDR1 and CDR2: SNHLY and FYNNEI. This CDR3 region has 13 residues. V lost 4 bases to trimming and J lost 7 bases, with 11 bases between them. CDR3 nucleotides: TGTGCCAGCAGTGGGGGGCCTTTGAATGAGCAGTTCTTC. Translation gives CASSGGPLNEQFF.

V is TRBV29-1 and J is TRBJ2-1; possible D gene TRBD1, 5 bases. Germline CDR1 and CDR2: SQVTM and ANQGSEA. V lost 8 bases to trimming and J lost 12 bases, with 20 bases between them. The CDR3 is 12 residues long. The CDR3 sequence: CSPTVPGTGQFF. CDR3 sequence (DNA): TGCAGCCCAACCGTCCCAGGCACAGGGCAGTTCTTC.

The chain carries TRBV24-1 and TRBJ2-5, with 8 bases fitting TRBD2. J lost 9 bases, V lost 4 bases, and 9 bases had no gene match. Germline V gene lookup returns CDR1 KGHDR and CDR2 SFDVKD. The CDR3 is made up of 14 amino acids. CDR3 region: CATSDPRREGAQYF. DNA for the CDR3: TGTGCCACCAGTGACCCTCGACGGGAGGGGGCCCAGTACTTC.

The chain couples TRBV19 to TRBJ1-4; perhaps TRBD1 as D (6 bases). CDR3 size: 15 residues. CDR1 is LNHDA and CDR2 is SQIVND in the germline V gene (reference sequence). V shed 6 bases and J shed 7 bases, with 18 bases lying between them. This chain's CDR3 is CASRSTGIWGEKLFF. In DNA, the CDR3 is TGTGCCAGTAGGTCAACAGGGATTTGGGGTGAAAAACTGTTTTTT.

The chain employs TRBV6-1 and TRBJ2-2; 9 bases line up with TRBD2. J was trimmed by 3 bases and V by 2 bases; bases with no gene match: 16. Germline lookup yields CDR1 MNHNS and CDR2 SASEGT. This CDR3 spans 20 amino acids. In DNA, the CDR3 is TGTGCCAGCAGTGAAAGAGAATTGCGTGAGCTAGCGGGACACACCGGGGAGCTGTTTTTT. Amino acid sequence: CASSERELRELAGHTGELFF.

The chain is built from TRBV19 and TRBJ1-4; D unresolved. CDR1 LNHDA and CDR2 SQIVND come from the germline V gene (reference sequence). The V end lost 6 bases, the J end lost 0 bases, and 11 bases lay between the germline ends. CDR3 length: 15 amino acids. In DNA form, the CDR3 reads TGTGCCAGTAGGCAAAACACAGCAACTAATGAAAAACTGTTTTTT. Its translation is CASRQNTATNEKLFF. Based on the CDR3 plus reference TRBV19 and TRBJ1-4, the full variable domain is DGGITQSPKYLFRKEGQNVTLSCEQNLNHDAMYWYRQDPGQGLRLIYYSQIVNDFQKGDIAEGYSVSREKKESFPLTVTSAQKNPTAFYLCASRQNTATNEKLFFGSGTQLSVL.

This clone occurred many times. The chain couples TRBV3-1 (or the pseudogene TRBV3-2) to TRBJ2-5; 11 bases fit TRBD2. The CDR3 loop spans 15 amino acids. The V gene's germline CDR1 is LGHDT and CDR2 YNNKEL (reference sequence). V trimming: 4 bases; J trimming: 2 bases; junction bases outside the gene matches: 3. The CDR3, as DNA: TGTGCCAGCAGCCGCCCTAGCGGGAGGCAAGAGACCCAGTACTTC. Translation: CASSRPSGRQETQYF.

CDR3 protein: CASTPGTSPDTQYF. The CDR3 DNA reads as TGTGCCAGCACTCCCGGGACTTCTCCCGATACGCAGTATTTT. The gene calls are TRBV6-5 and TRBJ2-3; maybe TRBD2 (6 bases). Germline V CDR1 and CDR2: MNHEY, SVGAGI. V was shortened by 7 bases and J by 6 bases, with 17 bases between the two germline ends. This CDR3 region has 14 residues.

The chain uses TRBV5-1 and TRBJ2-3, with 11 bases identical to TRBD2. This CDR3 comprises 16 residues. Germline V lookup: CDR1 SGHRS, CDR2 YFSETQ. V shed 1 base, J shed 3 bases, and the junction held 4 bases outside the gene matches. The chain's CDR3 is CASSLPTSGTTDTQYF. CDR3 nucleotides: TGCGCCAGCAGCTTGCCGACTAGCGGGACGACAGATACGCAGTATTTT. Full variable domain (rest looked up from reference TRBV5-1 and TRBJ2-3): KAGVTQTPRYLIKTRGQQVTLSCSPISGHRSVSWYQQTPGQGLQFLFEYFSETQRNKGNFPGRFSGRQFSNSRSEMNVSTLELGDSALYLCASSLPTSGTTDTQYFGPGTRLTVL.

The chain couples TRBV28 to TRBJ1-1; tentative D call: TRBD1 (5 bases). Trimming took off 1 base at V and 8 bases at J, with 23 bases between the two ends. CDR1 MDHEN and CDR2 SYDVKM come from the germline V gene. The CDR3 has 17 residues. CDR3 region: CASSLFGVSRSRAEAFF. The CDR3 region has the DNA TGTGCCAGCAGTTTATTTGGGGTATCCAGGTCCAGGGCCGAAGCTTTCTTT.

The V call is TRBV6-5, the J call TRBJ2-5, with TRBD1 matching 7 bases. Looked up from germline, CDR1 is MNHEY and CDR2 is SVGAGI. The CDR3 has 15 residues. With 5 bases clipped from V and 0 bases from J, the junction kept 6 bases outside the gene matches. This CDR3 is CASSPTGNHQETQYF. As DNA, the CDR3 is TGTGCCAGCAGTCCGACAGGGAACCACCAAGAGACCCAGTACTTC.

This clone was counted once. The chain is built from TRBV5-1 and TRBJ2-2; perhaps TRBD2 as D (5 bases). Trimming took 0 bases from V and 4 from J, leaving 13 bases between them. CDR1 and CDR2 (germline): SGHRS, YFSETQ. The CDR3 has 16 amino acids. Here the CDR3 DNA reads TGCGCCAGCAGCTTGGTTTCCGGGGAAGGCACCGGGGAGCTGTTTTTT. It encodes CASSLVSGEGTGELFF.

The table lists this clone with many counts. The CDR3 here is CASRPGQGFEKLFF. The CDR3 DNA reads as TGTGCCAGCAGACCGGGACAGGGGTTTGAAAAACTGTTTTTT. The genes are TRBV2 and TRBJ1-4, with 10 bases lining up with TRBD1. The germline CDR1 and CDR2 sequences are SNHLY and FYNNEI. The CDR3 totals 14 residues. Trimming at V came to 6 bases and at J to 7 bases, leaving 5 bases not matched to a gene. Based on the CDR3 plus reference TRBV2 and TRBJ1-4, the full variable domain is EPEVTQTPSHQVTQMGQEVILRCVPISNHLYFYWYRQILGQKVEFLVSFYNNEISEKSEIFDDQFSVERPDGSNFTLKIRSTKLEDSAMYFCASRPGQGFEKLFFGSGTQLSVL.

The V and J genes are TRBV7-3 and TRBJ2-5, with TRBD2 identical over 8 bases. Losses at the gene ends were 1 base for V and 3 bases for J; bases not matched to a gene: 4. Germline values: CDR1 SGHTA, CDR2 FQGTGA. This CDR3 contains 15 residues. The CDR3 DNA follows: TGTGCCAGCAGCTTAAATGCGGGAGGAGAAGAGACCCAGTACTTC. Protein: CASSLNAGGEETQYF.

V is TRBV18 and J is TRBJ2-7; 8 bases agree with TRBD2. The CDR3 has 15 residues. After removal of 5 bases from V and 6 bases from J, the junction contained 12 bases not matched to a gene. Germline CDR1 and CDR2: KGHSH and LQKENI. The CDR3 protein is CASSALSGSRGEQYF. In nucleotides, the CDR3 is TGTGCCAGCTCAGCCCTCAGCGGGAGCCGGGGCGAGCAGTACTTC.

The CDR3 loop is CASSLAGGKNGNTIYF. For the CDR3, the DNA is TGTGCCAGCAGCTTAGCAGGGGGCAAGAACGGAAACACCATATATTTT. This chain connects TRBV7-2 to TRBJ1-3; 7 bases match TRBD1. The CDR3 length is 16 residues. The V segment lost 0 bases and the J segment 4 bases; nucleotides outside the gene matches: 6. Germline V gene sequence: CDR1 SGHTA, CDR2 FQGNSA.

The CDR3 DNA sequence: TGTGCCAGCAGTCTTTCACCGACTGGAGTTAATGAAGCTTTCTTT. It specifies CASSLSPTGVNEAFF. V and J are TRBV27 and TRBJ1-1; D unclear. The CDR3 sequence is 15 residues long. V was clipped by 5 bases and J by 7 bases, with 20 bases between them. Germline assignment: CDR1 MNHEY and CDR2 SMNVEV (reference sequence).

The chain links TRBV24-1 to TRBJ2-5; D may be TRBD1 (6 bases). CDR1 and CDR2 (germline): KGHDR, SFDVKD. The CDR3 loop spans 14 amino acids. V lost 6 bases and J 5 bases, leaving 15 bases between the germline ends. The CDR3 loop reads CATSRSGVHETQYF. CDR3 coding DNA: TGTGCCACCAGTAGGTCAGGGGTTCACGAGACCCAGTACTTC.

The chain links TRBV11-3 to TRBJ2-1; 8 nucleotides align to TRBD1. CDR1 and CDR2 (germline): SGHNT, YENEEA. Losses at the gene ends were 4 bases for V and 8 bases for J; bases not matched to a gene: 10. This CDR3 region has 15 residues. CDR3: CASSSRDRSGDEQFF. Written as DNA, the CDR3 is TGTGCCAGCAGCTCAAGGGACAGGTCGGGGGATGAGCAGTTCTTC. Drawing the rest from reference TRBV11-3 and TRBJ2-1, the complete variable domain is EAGVVQSPRYKIIEKKQPVAFWCNPISGHNTLYWYLQNLGQGPELLIRYENEEAVDDSQLPKDRFSAERLKGVDSTLKIQPAELGDSAVYLCASSSRDRSGDEQFFGPGTRLTVL.